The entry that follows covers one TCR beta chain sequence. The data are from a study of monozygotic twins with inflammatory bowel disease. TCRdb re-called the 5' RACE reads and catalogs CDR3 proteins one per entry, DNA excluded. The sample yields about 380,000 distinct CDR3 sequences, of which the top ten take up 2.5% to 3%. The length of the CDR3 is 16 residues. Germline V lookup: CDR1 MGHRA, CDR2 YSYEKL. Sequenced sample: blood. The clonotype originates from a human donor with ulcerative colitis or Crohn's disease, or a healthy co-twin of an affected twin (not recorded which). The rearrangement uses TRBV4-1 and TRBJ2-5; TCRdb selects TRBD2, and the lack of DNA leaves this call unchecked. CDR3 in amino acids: CASSQVAPLAKETQYF.